This TCR beta chain stems from a study of T cell changes during pregnancy in multiple sclerosis. Clones were sequenced by immunoSEQ multiplex PCR, and TCRdb holds only the in-frame ones, with some missing. Among about 54,000 clones, 80% to 90% were seen once, and the ten largest hold around 0.57%. The CDR3 length is 16 residues. Trimming at V came to 3 bases and at J to 0 bases, leaving 4 bases not matched to a gene. Germline V gene data show CDR1 as LNHDA and CDR2 as SQIVND (reference sequence). The origin of this receptor is a female donor with multiple sclerosis, enrolled in a pregnancy study. The sample in question was CD4+ T cells from peripheral blood mononuclear cells, obtained in the first trimester of pregnancy. The chain combines TRBV19 with TRBJ2-1, with TRBD2 identical over 8 bases. The CDR3 DNA reads as TGTGCCAGTAGTATGGCGAGCGGGGGCTCCTACAATGAGCAGTTCTTC. Its translation: CASSMASGGSYNEQFF.